Included here is one T cell receptor (beta chain) sequence, with context. This clonotype has more than one count but fewer than ten. Which antigen it targets is not known. Nothing much larger sits one base from this clone, and base qualities are not available. Trimming leaves V shorter by 0 bases and J shorter by 4 bases, with the junction holding 8 bases beyond the gene matches. In the germline V gene, CDR1 corresponds to LGHNA and CDR2 to YNFKEQ. The CDR3 runs 16 amino acids, cysteine and phenylalanine included. The DNA shown is the 48-base CDR3, in frame from base 1. This entry is derived from a study of identical twins (dated by TCRdb to 2016 to 2018). In the study overall: To test whether fetal clonotypes persist, the study used deep sequencing on TCR alpha and beta repertoires from monozygotic twins, unrelated adults of various ages, and cord blood. Replicate twin experiments were performed at different times using different library preparation protocols to rule out contamination. What the research found in general, with its limitations: Out-of-frame TCR alpha sequences shared between twins showed an excess of low generation-probability sequences compared with coincidental sharing between unrelated individuals. Zero-insertion analyses could be partly confounded by invariant T cells such as MAIT and iNKT, although diverse VJ usage argued against such confounding for most clonotypes. Out-of-frame TCR alpha sharing in monozygotic twins was systematically underestimated by recombination models, whereas sharing between unrelated individuals was in agreement with the recombination models. Excess twin sharing in beta out-of-frame sequences was weaker because fewer shared sequences lowered the signal-to-noise ratio. Conclusions relied on cross-sectional statistical analysis, since the same donors could not be followed over many years. Abundant cord blood beta clonotypes carried fewer insertions; young adult naive repertoires showed a weaker similar trend, while memory repertoires showed none.

The library was prepared using 5' RACE. Sequencing was performed on an Illumina HiSeq 2000. Template switching introduced a universal primer binding site; the final cDNA contained a unique molecular identifier, enabling accurate counting of TCR cDNA molecules. Specific primers in the conserved constant-segment region were used to synthesize first-strand cDNA for the TCR alpha and beta chains. Each cDNA library was double barcoded, with a SMART-Mk sample barcode plus Illumina barcodes, to control for contamination. Two successive PCR steps introduced TruSeq adapter sequences along with Illumina sample barcodes. The TCR alpha and beta cDNA libraries were sequenced on the Illumina HiSeq platform using custom primers. Regarding the original processing steps: MiGEC processed the raw reads to extract unique molecular identifiers, while MiXCR was used to determine the CDR3 positions. Recombination models were inferred per individual with the repgenHMM and IGoR tools using an EM algorithm. Shared clonotypes were analyzed with the tcR package in R, and sharing was normalized by the product of cloneset sizes. Out-of-frame nonproductive sequences were analyzed to study raw recombination free of thymic and clonal selection effects. TCRdb reanalyzed the raw reads on its own, using fastp at Q25 for trimming and MiXCR for clone calling, and kept in-frame beta chains. Under each unique CDR3 protein, matching rows form one entry showing the most common genes and DNA. It is TCRdb's table, rather than the study itself, that gives the V and J calls and clone size. The sample data list about 450,000 distinct CDR3 sequences, and approximately 17% of these were observed just once. 12% of the sample is taken by the ten largest.

All donors were healthy Caucasians. The study also sequenced three unrelated non-twin adults: a male aged 18 to 30, a male aged 50 to 60 and a female aged 50 to 60. Miltenyi CD45RO+ enrichment and human naive T-cell isolation kits were used to isolate memory (CD45RO+) and naive T cells from PBMC. The chain is encoded by TRBV4-2 joined to TRBJ2-5; 7 bases in the junction line up with TRBD2. This clonotype originated in a man over 45 in good health. Material for sequencing was naive T cells sorted from blood. The sample's cell subset or site label, decoded: cells isolated with a human naive T-cell isolation kit. The CDR3: CASSQEALGGGETQYF. The DNA is TGTGCCAGCAGCCAAGAAGCGCTGGGGGGGGGAGAGACCCAGTACTTC.